This T cell receptor (beta chain) was captured in a study of blood T cell repertoires in COVID-19. The wider study: Acute and convalescent COVID-19 specimens originated in the United States, Italy and Spain. T cells, B-cell-depleted T cells, or PBMCs provided the cDNA or gDNA that served as material.

V was clipped by 5 bases and J by 4 bases, with 13 bases between them. CDR3 length equals 14 residues. Germline loops: CDR1 SGHVS, CDR2 FQNEAQ. Original processing methods: Counts of nucleated cells, estimated from reference gene primer amplification, were obtained. Some clones are missing from TCRdb's copy, which holds only in-frame ones; the method was immunoSEQ multiplex PCR. The V and J calls and clone size are taken from that table; D and trimming were inferred from the DNA. This sample carries roughly 110,000 clones, about 88% of them seen once, and the ten largest clones take 8% to 8.5%. This clonotype was obtained from a woman in her 70s who had recovered from COVID-19. Sequencing was done on a sample of peripheral blood. The genes are TRBV7-8 and TRBJ2-3; D may be TRBD2 (5 bases). The CDR3 sequence: CASSRARDADTQYF. The CDR3 nucleotides read TGTGCCAGCAGCCGAGCGAGGGATGCAGATACGCAGTATTTT.